The 16 T cell receptor beta chains reported below all come from one sample, sequenced in a study of T cells in Graves' hyperthyroidism and ophthalmopathy. Researchers amplified the TCR beta CDR3 regions from RNA transcripts. TCR CDR3 underwent first-round RT-PCR with the HTBI primer set. TCRdb re-called the multiplex PCR reads through MiXCR, storing one row per CDR3 protein. The repertoire holds more than 600,000 distinct CDR3 sequences, with about a sixth as singletons. Sequenced material: blood. Receptors were obtained from a man aged 18 to 35 with Graves' hyperthyroidism.

This chain connects TRBV5-5 to TRBJ2-1; TRBD2 matches 9 bases. The CDR3 consists of 16 residues. With 4 bases clipped from V and 9 bases from J, the junction kept 14 bases outside the gene matches. Germline CDR1 and CDR2: SGHKS and YYEKEE (reference sequence). This CDR3 reads CASSRRQVAGEAEQFF. The CDR3, as DNA: TGTGCCAGCAGCCGGCGCCAGGTAGCGGGAGAGGCTGAGCAGTTCTTC.

This clonotype was recorded many times. The V call is TRBV12-3 or TRBV12-4, the J call TRBJ2-5; 7 bases fit TRBD1. V dropped 6 bases and J dropped 2; count of bases not matched to a gene: 9. This CDR3 has 15 amino acids. The CDR3 is CASSGTDFVQETQYF. DNA of the CDR3: TGTGCCAGCAGCGGGACAGATTTCGTACAAGAGACCCAGTACTTC.

This clonotype was observed a handful of times. The chain links TRBV30 to TRBJ1-1; TRBD1 aligns across 9 bases. The junction had 8 bases not matched to a gene; V was cut back by 7 bases and J by 5 bases. This CDR3 has 13 residues. The germline V gene has CDR1 GTSNPN and CDR2 SVGIG (reference sequence). The CDR3 DNA reads as TGTGCCTCCCAGGGACAGGGTTTAACTGAAGCTTTCTTT. Its translation is CASQGQGLTEAFF.

The rearrangement uses TRBV28 and TRBJ1-2; D is uncertain. This CDR3 has 13 residues. In germline, CDR1 is MDHEN, CDR2 SYDVKM. V lost 7 bases, J lost 5 bases, and 14 bases lay in between. CDR3 in amino acids: CASKVAHRYGYTF. Here the CDR3 DNA reads TGTGCCAGCAAGGTGGCACATAGGTATGGCTACACCTTC.

This clonotype was found a few times. The chain has TRBV7-9 and TRBJ2-7; D may be TRBD1 (6 bases). The length of the CDR3 is 14 residues. Germline V lookup: CDR1 SEHNR, CDR2 FQNEAQ (reference sequence). Deletions cut 5 bases from V and 0 bases from J, with 11 bases between. DNA for the CDR3: TGTGCCAGCAGCCATACGGGACACTCCTACGAGCAGTACTTC. Translating it yields CASSHTGHSYEQYF.

The chain has TRBV29-1 and TRBJ2-2, with TRBD1 matching over 10 bases. V dropped 7 bases and J dropped 6; count of bases not matched to a gene: 17. This CDR3 is built from 17 residues. The germline V gene encodes CDR1 SQVTM and CDR2 ANQGSEA. The chain's CDR3 is CSAGLSYGTGVAGELFF. As DNA, the CDR3 is TGCAGCGCCGGCCTTAGTTACGGGACAGGGGTAGCCGGGGAGCTGTTTTTT.

Concerning this clonotype: Given a much more abundant clone one base away, this may be a read error. The chain carries TRBV20-1 and TRBJ2-3; 14 bases are shared with TRBD2. Trimming cost V 6 bases and J 7 bases; bases outside gene matches: 9. This CDR3 is built from 15 residues. The germline V gene encodes CDR1 DFQATT and CDR2 SNEGSKA (reference sequence). CDR3 sequence (DNA): TGCAGTGCGCCCGGGACTAGCGGGAGTCACCATACGCAGTATTTT. It is translated as CSAPGTSGSHHTQYF.

This clonotype was counted at least ten times. The V gene is TRBV28, the J gene TRBJ2-5, with unresolved D. V gave up 2 bases and J gave up 3 bases, with 10 bases separating them. The CDR3 extends over 14 amino acids. CDR1 and CDR2 (germline): MDHEN, SYDVKM. This CDR3 reads CASSLRTQKETQYF. CDR3 in DNA: TGTGCCAGCAGTTTACGGACGCAGAAAGAGACCCAGTACTTC.

This clonotype was counted only a few times. The chain recombines TRBV20-1 with TRBJ2-5, with 7 bases matching TRBD2. The CDR3 extends over 19 amino acids. The V segment lost 5 bases and the J segment 1 base; nucleotides outside the gene matches: 22. Germline CDR1 reads DFQATT; CDR2 reads SNEGSKA (reference sequence). The CDR3 here is CSASPVGRVTGPSQETQYF. CDR3 DNA: TGCAGTGCTTCCCCGGTAGGGAGGGTAACGGGCCCCTCCCAAGAGACCCAGTACTTC.

This clonotype was picked up a small number of times. This chain joins TRBV29-1 and TRBJ2-2; D possibly corresponds to TRBD1 (5 bases). There are 13 residues in the CDR3. V was pared by 5 bases and J by 1 base, with 8 bases between. From germline, CDR1 is SQVTM and CDR2 ANQGSEA. CDR3 amino acids: CSVRTLNTGELFF. Here the CDR3 DNA reads TGCAGCGTTAGGACACTGAACACCGGGGAGCTGTTTTTT.

This clonotype was counted many times. The V gene is TRBV12-3 or TRBV12-4, the J gene TRBJ1-1; TRBD1 aligns across 10 bases. The CDR3 contains 14 residues. The trim removed 6 bases at V and 7 bases at J, leaving 8 bases unmatched. The CDR3: CASRRDRGYGEAFF. CDR3 sequence (DNA): TGTGCCAGCAGACGGGACAGGGGTTACGGTGAAGCTTTCTTT.

The V gene is TRBV12-3 or TRBV12-4, the J gene TRBJ2-1, with D uncertain. V was cut by 2 bases and J by 8 bases, with 10 bases left in between. The CDR3 consists of 13 residues. CDR3 region: CASSLIGSDEQFF. CDR3 bases: TGTGCCAGCAGTTTAATTGGTTCAGATGAGCAGTTCTTC.

This clonotype was picked up many times. This chain uses TRBV3-1 with TRBJ2-5; a weak D match, TRBD2 (6 bases). Germline-derived CDR1 and CDR2 are LGHDT and YNNKEL (reference sequence). V gave up 0 bases and J gave up 4 bases, with 9 bases separating them. The CDR3 consists of 14 residues. This CDR3 is CASSQDPAGETQYF. In nucleotides, the CDR3 is TGTGCCAGCAGCCAAGACCCAGCGGGAGAGACCCAGTACTTC.

The chain combines TRBV6-2 or TRBV6-3 with TRBJ2-7, with D perhaps given as TRBD1 or TRBD2 (5 bases each). V was pared by 5 bases and J by 6 bases, with 14 bases between. The CDR3 contains 13 residues. Germline V gene sequence: CDR1 MNHEY, CDR2 SVGEGT. CDR3 DNA: TGTGCCAGCAGTGATATGATGAGGGGCGAGCAGTACTTC. The encoded protein is CASSDMMRGEQYF.

This clonotype was recorded at least ten times. The chain links TRBV30 to TRBJ2-3; D is perhaps TRBD2 (5 bases). The CDR3 length is 14 residues. Germline lookup yields CDR1 GTSNPN and CDR2 SVGIG (reference sequence). V shed 4 bases and J shed 1 base, with 12 bases lying between them. The CDR3: CAWNLEARTDTQYF. The CDR3 DNA sequence: TGTGCCTGGAATTTGGAGGCCCGCACAGATACGCAGTATTTT.

This clonotype is a singleton in its sample. This chain connects TRBV20-1 to TRBJ2-3, with 8 bases aligning to TRBD2. Trimming at V came to 3 bases and at J to 2 bases, leaving 13 bases not matched to a gene. Per germline, CDR1 DFQATT and CDR2 SNEGSKA (reference sequence). CDR3 length: 17 amino acids. CDR3 sequence reads: CSARDYLAGSSTDTQYF. The CDR3 DNA reads TGCAGTGCTAGGGATTACCTAGCGGGTTCCTCCACAGATACGCAGTATTTT.